This TCR beta chain is drawn from a study of blood T cell repertoires in COVID-19. Per the original methods: Reference gene primers were amplified, and this amplification served to estimate nucleated cell counts. Sequencing was performed with immunoSEQ multiplex PCR; in TCRdb, only in-frame clones are kept and a portion is missing. The V and J calls and clone size come from that table; D and trimming were worked out from the DNA. The table has 20,000 to 25,000 clones, about nine tenths seen once. This TCR was recovered from a man aged 45-65 years with active COVID-19. Sequenced sample: peripheral blood.

CDR3 residues: CASSSRQGGAETQYF. DNA for the CDR3: TGTGCCAGCAGCTCCCGACAGGGAGGTGCCGAGACCCAGTACTTC. The V call is TRBV7-2, the J call TRBJ2-5; weak D call: TRBD1 (7 bases). Germline V gene lookup returns CDR1 SGHTA and CDR2 FQGNSA. This CDR3 region has 15 residues. Trimming removed 4 bases at V and 5 bases at J, with 17 bases between. The variable domain in full, completed from reference TRBV7-2 and TRBJ2-5, reads GAGVSQSPSNKVTEKGKDVELRCDPISGHTALYWYRQSLGQGLEFLIYFQGNSAPDKSGLPSDRFSAERTGGSVSTLTIQRTQQEDSAVYLCASSSRQGGAETQYFGPGTRLLVL.